Listed here are 25 T cell receptor beta chains from one sample, sequenced in a study of PD-L1 blockade in urothelial cancer. Repertoires were generated with immunoSEQ multiplex PCR, while TCRdb's copy carries only in-frame clones and drops some. The table has around 51,000 clones, approximately 83% seen once. Specimen: PBMCs, collected around atezolizumab (anti-PD-L1) treatment. The receptors shown here come from a man aged 55 to 70 with urothelial cancer.

J is TRBJ1-4 and V is TRBV7-9, with TRBD1 as a possible D gene (5 bases). V shed 2 bases and J shed 8 bases, with 21 bases lying between them. This CDR3 spans 17 amino acids. CDR1 is SEHNR and CDR2 is FQNEAQ in the germline V gene (reference sequence). This CDR3 is CASSLFRDTIGREKLFF. The CDR3 bases are TGTGCCAGCAGCTTATTCAGGGATACAATCGGGAGAGAAAAACTGTTTTTT. The full variable domain, completed using reference TRBV7-9 and TRBJ1-4, is DTGVSQNPRHKITKRGQNVTFRCDPISEHNRLYWYRQTLGQGPEFLTYFQNEAQLEKSRLLSDRFSAERPKGSFSTLEIQRTEQGDSAMYLCASSLFRDTIGREKLFFGSGTQLSVL.

J is TRBJ1-2 and V is TRBV6-5; D gene unclear. CDR1 is MNHEY and CDR2 is SVGAGI in the germline V gene. The CDR3 covers 13 residues. V lost 5 bases, J lost 10 bases, and 17 bases lay in between. CDR3 coding DNA: TGTGCCAGCAGTGAAGCATGGGGAGTAGCCTACACCTTC. This codes for CASSEAWGVAYTF.

The rearrangement joins TRBV27 to TRBJ1-1; TRBD1 might be the D (5 bases). Trimming shortened V by 6 bases and J by 3 bases, and 11 bases separated the two germline ends. From germline, CDR1 is MNHEY and CDR2 SMNVEV (reference sequence). The CDR3 has 13 amino acids. In nucleotides, the CDR3 is TGTGCCAGCAGGTTAGGGGAGCACACTGAAGCTTTCTTT. Amino acids: CASRLGEHTEAFF.

This sequence joins TRBV5-4 and TRBJ2-1, with TRBD1 matching over 9 bases. V lost 0 bases to trimming and J lost 14 bases; unmatched junction nucleotides: 3. Germline CDR1 SGHNT, CDR2 YYREEE (reference sequence). The CDR3 is 12 amino acids. The chain's CDR3 is CASSLGTGAEFF. Written as DNA, the CDR3 is TGTGCCAGCAGCTTGGGGACAGGGGCAGAGTTCTTC.

V gene TRBV27 combines with J gene TRBJ2-3, with TRBD2 matching 13 bases. This CDR3 has 15 residues. CDR1 and CDR2 (germline): MNHEY, SMNVEV (reference sequence). After removal of 6 bases from V and 6 bases from J, the junction contained 6 bases not matched to a gene. CDR3 sequence: CASRGLAGRRDTQYF. CDR3 nucleotide sequence: TGTGCCAGCAGGGGACTAGCGGGACGGCGCGATACGCAGTATTTT.

V and J are TRBV4-1 and TRBJ2-5; 7 nucleotides agree with TRBD2. J was trimmed by 3 bases and V by 3 bases; bases with no gene match: 10. The length of the CDR3 is 16 residues. CDR1 is MGHRA and CDR2 is YSYEKL in the germline V gene. The DNA of the CDR3 is TGCGCCAGCAGCCACCGAGTAGGGAGCGGGGAAGAGACCCAGTACTTC. As protein: CASSHRVGSGEETQYF.

This chain uses TRBV27 with TRBJ1-1; weak D call: TRBD1 (6 bases). The V end was cut by 3 bases, the J end by 4 bases, with 12 bases between. Germline-derived CDR1 and CDR2 are MNHEY and SMNVEV (reference sequence). The length of the CDR3 is 14 residues. DNA for the CDR3: TGTGCCAGCAGTTTGTCGAGGGGGTCCACTGAAGCTTTCTTT. Translation gives CASSLSRGSTEAFF.

The V gene is TRBV6-1, the J gene TRBJ1-1; weak D call: TRBD1 (6 bases). CDR1 and CDR2 from the germline V gene are MNHNS and SASEGT. This CDR3 region has 13 residues. V lost 6 bases and J 3 bases, leaving 11 bases between the germline ends. CDR3 coding DNA: TGTGCCAGCAGCCGAGGGGGGGACACTGAAGCTTTCTTT. Its translation: CASSRGGDTEAFF.

The chain is built from TRBV30 and TRBJ1-2; D might be TRBD1 (5 bases). This CDR3 has 14 amino acids. Trimming shortened V by 5 bases and J by 3 bases, and 16 bases separated the two germline ends. The V gene's germline CDR1 is GTSNPN and CDR2 SVGIG (reference sequence). The CDR3, as DNA: TGTGCCTGGGCCAGGGCCCTCGGAGACTATGGCTACACCTTC. The encoded protein is CAWARALGDYGYTF.

This rearrangement joins TRBV11-2 to TRBJ1-2; the D gene is possibly TRBD1 (6 bases). Germline V lookup: CDR1 SGHAT, CDR2 FQNNGV. V lost 3 bases and J 7 bases, leaving 18 bases between the germline ends. There are 15 residues in the CDR3. The CDR3 reads CASSLGGAQIRGYTF. The CDR3 DNA reads TGTGCCAGCAGCTTGGGGGGGGCGCAAATACGTGGCTACACCTTC.

The chain joins TRBV6-5 to TRBJ1-1; TRBD1 matches 7 bases. J was trimmed by 5 bases and V by 4 bases; bases with no gene match: 10. CDR1 MNHEY and CDR2 SVGAGI come from the germline V gene. The CDR3 contains 15 residues. The CDR3 DNA is TGTGCCAGCAGTTGGCGGGGGGACAGCCAGACTGAAGCTTTCTTT. It codes for CASSWRGDSQTEAFF.

This clone was counted a few times. The genes are TRBV6-5 and TRBJ1-6; 8 bases fit TRBD1. The CDR3 is 14 amino acids. With 5 bases clipped from V and 9 bases from J, the junction kept 6 bases outside the gene matches. Germline values: CDR1 MNHEY, CDR2 SVGAGI. As DNA, the CDR3 is TGTGCCAGCAGTAGGACAGGGTTTAGTTCACCCCTCCACTTT. Translating gives CASSRTGFSSPLHF.

This rearrangement joins TRBV7-3 to TRBJ2-3; 9 positions agree with TRBD2. Germline V gives CDR1 SGHTA, CDR2 FQGTGA. The length of the CDR3 is 16 residues. Losses at the gene ends were 2 bases for V and 2 bases for J; bases not matched to a gene: 5. The CDR3 sequence: CASSLVAGGITDTQYF. In DNA form, the CDR3 reads TGTGCCAGCAGCTTAGTGGCGGGAGGGATCACAGATACGCAGTATTTT. Complete variable domain (other parts from reference TRBV7-3 and TRBJ2-3): GAGVSQTPSNKVTEKGKYVELRCDPISGHTALYWYRQSLGQGPEFLIYFQGTGAADDSGLPNDRFFAVRPEGSVSTLKIQRTERGDSAVYLCASSLVAGGITDTQYFGPGTRLTVL.

This clone was observed once. V gene TRBV4-2 combines with J gene TRBJ2-7; a possible D gene is TRBD1 (6 bases). The CDR3 has 16 residues. With 4 bases removed from V and 3 bases from J, the gap between germline ends came to 19 bases. Germline V gene data show CDR1 as LGHNA and CDR2 as YNFKEQ. The DNA of the CDR3 is TGTGCCAGCAGCCGTTGGACAGAGGTGGGTCACTACGAGCAGTACTTC. This codes for CASSRWTEVGHYEQYF.

The chain joins TRBV7-2 to TRBJ2-7; D not resolved. The CDR3 is made up of 12 amino acids. Trimming removed 4 bases from V and 4 bases from J, with 8 bases in between. In germline, CDR1 is SGHTA, CDR2 FQGNSA. In DNA form, the CDR3 reads TGTGCCAGCAGCTACGGGTCATACGAGCAGTACTTC. Its protein product is CASSYGSYEQYF.

The chain is built from TRBV6-5 and TRBJ1-1, with 7 bases identical to TRBD1. CDR3 length equals 16 residues. V lost 0 bases and J lost 6; bases outside the gene matches: 10. Looked up from germline, CDR1 is MNHEY and CDR2 is SVGAGI. The CDR3 DNA follows: TGTGCCAGCAGTTACTCCTTAGGCCAGGGGGGTGCTGAAGCTTTCTTT. Translating gives CASSYSLGQGGAEAFF.

V is TRBV11-3 and J is TRBJ1-1, with D hard to call. Trimming cost V 3 bases and J 2 bases, with 7 bases left between them. This CDR3 has 13 amino acids. Germline assignment: CDR1 SGHNT and CDR2 YENEEA. For the CDR3, the DNA is TGTGCCAGCAGCTTTACGGTAAACACTGAAGCTTTCTTT. Its protein product is CASSFTVNTEAFF.

This clone was picked up a small number of times. The rearrangement uses TRBV5-1 and TRBJ1-1; D may be TRBD1 (6 bases). The ends were cut back, 1 base at V and 0 bases at J, with 10 bases in the middle. Germline CDR1 and CDR2: SGHRS and YFSETQ. The CDR3 totals 15 residues. The DNA for the CDR3 is TGCGCCAGCAGCTTGACCGGGACACTGAACACTGAAGCTTTCTTT. As protein: CASSLTGTLNTEAFF. Supplemented by reference TRBV5-1 and TRBJ1-1, the full variable domain reads KAGVTQTPRYLIKTRGQQVTLSCSPISGHRSVSWYQQTPGQGLQFLFEYFSETQRNKGNFPGRFSGRQFSNSRSEMNVSTLELGDSALYLCASSLTGTLNTEAFFGQGTRLTVV.

The CDR3 coding sequence is TGTGCCAGCGTTACAGGGAGCTCCTACGAGCAGTACTTC. Protein: CASVTGSSYEQYF. The genes are TRBV6-1 and TRBJ2-7; the D gene is possibly TRBD1 (6 bases). The germline V and J ends were trimmed by 8 bases and 0 bases, with 11 bases remaining between them. CDR1 is MNHNS and CDR2 is SASEGT in the germline V gene. The CDR3 is 13 amino acids.

The count of this clone is one. This chain joins TRBV9 and TRBJ1-3; TRBD1 agrees at 10 bases. Germline assignment: CDR1 SGDLS and CDR2 YYNGEE. CDR3 length: 17 residues. V dropped 0 bases and J dropped 6; count of bases not matched to a gene: 9. The CDR3 DNA follows: TGTGCCAGCAGCGTAGAGCTGACAGGGGGCGTAGAAAACACCATATATTTT. Translated, it gives CASSVELTGGVENTIYF. The entire variable domain, with the rest obtained from reference TRBV9 and TRBJ1-3, is as follows: DSGVTQTPKHLITATGQRVTLRCSPRSGDLSVYWYQQSLDQGLQFLIQYYNGEERAKGNILERFSAQQFPDLHSELNLSSLELGDSALYFCASSVELTGGVENTIYFGEGSWLTVV.

This sequence joins TRBV2 and TRBJ2-1, with 8 positions matching TRBD2. J lost 12 bases, V lost 6 bases, and 10 bases had no gene match. This CDR3 spans 13 amino acids. Germline-derived CDR1 and CDR2 are SNHLY and FYNNEI. The CDR3 DNA sequence: TGTGCCAGCAGGGGGTTGTATGCGGGGGGGCAGTTCTTC. Amino acid sequence: CASRGLYAGGQFF.

The chain joins TRBV9 to TRBJ2-7, with TRBD1 as a possible D gene (6 bases). The CDR3 runs to 14 residues. Trimming shortened V by 0 bases and J by 6 bases, and 13 bases separated the two germline ends. Germline assignment: CDR1 SGDLS and CDR2 YYNGEE. The CDR3 protein is CASSVVSGVGEQYF. CDR3 DNA: TGTGCCAGCAGCGTAGTGTCAGGGGTCGGCGAGCAGTACTTC.

The chain joins TRBV28 to TRBJ1-4; no clear D. The CDR3 is made up of 15 amino acids. Germline CDR1 reads MDHEN; CDR2 reads SYDVKM. Deletions cut 7 bases from V and 5 bases from J, with 17 bases between. The CDR3 region is CASTLRVTLNEKLFF. The CDR3 DNA sequence: TGTGCCAGCACCCTTCGGGTAACACTAAATGAAAAACTGTTTTTT.

J is TRBJ2-3 and V is TRBV15, with no clear D. V was clipped by 3 bases and J by 1 base, with 14 bases between them. The CDR3 has 16 amino acids. Germline CDR1 reads LNHNV; CDR2 reads YYDKDF (reference sequence). The CDR3 sequence is CATSRKSRGGTDTQYF. The CDR3 DNA is TGTGCCACCAGCAGGAAAAGTAGAGGAGGCACAGATACGCAGTATTTT.

This clone was seen a few times. DNA for the CDR3: TGTGCCAGCAGCCCCTCCGGGGAAACCTACGAGCAGTACTTC. As protein: CASSPSGETYEQYF. V usage is TRBV7-9 and J usage is TRBJ2-7; a possible D gene is TRBD2 (5 bases). V shed 5 bases and J shed 2 bases, with 13 bases lying between them. The CDR3 consists of 14 residues. The germline V gene has CDR1 SEHNR and CDR2 FQNEAQ (reference sequence).